Shown below are 14 T cell receptor beta chains from a single sample sequenced in a study of glioma-infiltrating T cells. Using RNA template, CDR3s of TCR alpha and beta were amplified with iRepertoire arm-PCR. TCRdb itself ran the multiplex PCR reads through MiXCR, one entry per CDR3 protein. Of approximately 400,000 distinct CDR3 sequences in the sample, 41% were seen once. Sequenced input: glioma tissue, nonneoplastic brain tissue, or PBMCs (not recorded which). The receptors come from a human donor with low-grade glioma or glioblastoma, undergoing nonglioma brain surgery, or in good health (not recorded which).

This clonotype was found many times. The CDR3 bases are TGTGCCACCAGCAGACCCACCGCGACAGGGAAACATCAGCCCCAGCATTTT. Encoded protein: CATSRPTATGKHQPQHF. The rearrangement links TRBV15 to TRBJ1-5; 7 nucleotides match TRBD1. CDR1 and CDR2 (germline): LNHNV, YYDKDF (reference sequence). The trim removed 2 bases at V and 5 bases at J, leaving 12 bases unmatched. This CDR3 is 17 amino acids long.

The rearrangement links TRBV7-9 to TRBJ2-3, with 9 bases lining up with TRBD2. CDR3 length: 15 residues. The J segment lost 4 bases and the V segment lost 6 bases, leaving 8 bases of the junction unmatched. Germline CDR1 is SEHNR and CDR2 is FQNEAQ (reference sequence). The CDR3 loop is CASRLSGRGPDTQYF. In DNA form, the CDR3 reads TGTGCCAGCAGACTTAGCGGGAGAGGCCCAGATACGCAGTATTTT. Using reference TRBV7-9 and TRBJ2-3 for the parts outside the CDR3, the full variable domain is DTGVSQNPRHKITKRGQNVTFRCDPISEHNRLYWYRQTLGQGPEFLTYFQNEAQLEKSRLLSDRFSAERPKGSFSTLEIQRTEQGDSAMYLCASRLSGRGPDTQYFGPGTRLTVL.

For this clonotype: A read error may be the cause here, since a much bigger clone is one base away. V usage is TRBV20-1 and J usage is TRBJ2-7; no clear D. The germline gives CDR1 DFQATT, CDR2 SNEGSKA (reference sequence). The CDR3 is 12 amino acids. The DNA of the CDR3 is TGCAGTGCTCCCGACCGTTCCTACAAGCAGTACTTC. This codes for CSAPDRSYKQYF.

V gene TRBV29-1 combines with J gene TRBJ2-3; 7 bases agree with TRBD1. Germline V gene lookup returns CDR1 SQVTM and CDR2 ANQGSEA. The CDR3 extends over 12 amino acids. The trim removed 8 bases at V and 3 bases at J, leaving 5 bases unmatched. CDR3: CSLVTGTDTQYF. CDR3 nucleotide sequence: TGCAGCCTTGTGACAGGGACAGATACGCAGTATTTT.

CDR3 sequence (DNA): TGTGCCAGCAGCTTTACCGGGAGACCCACTTCCTACAATGAGCAGTTCTTC. This encodes CASSFTGRPTSYNEQFF. V is TRBV7-6 and J is TRBJ2-1; a possible D gene is TRBD2 (6 bases). Germline CDR1 reads SGHVS; CDR2 reads FNYEAQ. Trimming stripped 3 bases from V and 1 base from J, with 16 bases between. This CDR3 has 17 amino acids.

This chain uses TRBV4-1 with TRBJ2-7; 10 nucleotides line up with TRBD2. The CDR3 is made up of 14 amino acids. V trimming: 3 bases; J trimming: 3 bases; junction bases outside the gene matches: 2. Germline loops: CDR1 MGHRA, CDR2 YSYEKL. The CDR3 reads CASSQLAGGYEQYF. The CDR3 coding sequence is TGCGCCAGCAGCCAGTTAGCGGGAGGCTACGAGCAGTACTTC.

This clonotype was detected only once. The CDR3 nucleotides are TGTGCCAGCAGCTTAAGAGTGGGCTACGAGCAGTACTTC. It translates to CASSLRVGYEQYF. The gene calls are TRBV7-2 and TRBJ2-7; no firm D call. The germline V gene encodes CDR1 SGHTA and CDR2 FQGNSA. CDR3 length: 13 residues. V was trimmed by 2 bases and J by 3 bases, leaving 8 bases between them. Based on the CDR3 plus reference TRBV7-2 and TRBJ2-7, the full variable domain is GAGVSQSPSNKVTEKGKDVELRCDPISGHTALYWYRQSLGQGLEFLIYFQGNSAPDKSGLPSDRFSAERTGGSVSTLTIQRTQQEDSAVYLCASSLRVGYEQYFGPGTRLTVT.

This clonotype turned up a few times. This sequence joins TRBV24-1 and TRBJ1-1, with D unclear. V lost 1 base and J 5 bases, leaving 7 bases between the germline ends. The CDR3 has 13 amino acids. In germline, CDR1 is KGHDR, CDR2 SFDVKD. The CDR3 bases are TGTGCCACCAGTGATTTCGGTAGGACTGAAGCTTTCTTT. As protein: CATSDFGRTEAFF.

This clonotype was recorded at least ten times. This chain connects TRBV6-1 to TRBJ2-5; tentative D call: TRBD2 (5 bases). The CDR3 covers 14 residues. V was trimmed by 0 bases and J by 4 bases, leaving 9 bases between them. In germline, CDR1 is MNHNS, CDR2 SASEGT. CDR3 sequence reads: CASSEARAAETQYF. The CDR3 DNA reads TGTGCCAGCAGTGAAGCGCGGGCAGCAGAGACCCAGTACTTC.

V is TRBV11-2 and J is TRBJ2-7; 9 positions match TRBD1. This CDR3 is built from 15 residues. V lost 4 bases to trimming and J lost 3 bases; unmatched junction nucleotides: 7. The germline CDR1 and CDR2 sequences are SGHAT and FQNNGV. The DNA for the CDR3 is TGTGCCAGCAGCTCTGCCGGGACAGGGTACTACGAGCAGTACTTC. Protein sequence: CASSSAGTGYYEQYF.

The chain joins TRBV20-1 to TRBJ1-2; maybe TRBD1 (5 bases). Germline V gene data show CDR1 as DFQATT and CDR2 as SNEGSKA (reference sequence). CDR3 size: 14 residues. The CDR3 spells CAYLLGEANYGYTF. CDR3 DNA sequence: TGCGCCTACCTTCTGGGGGAGGCTAACTATGGCTACACCTTC.

A word on this clonotype: Just one base apart from a much larger clone, this may be a read error. The V call is TRBV27, the J call TRBJ2-7; 10 bases map to TRBD1. Germline assignment: CDR1 MNHEY and CDR2 SMNVEV (reference sequence). The CDR3 has 15 amino acids. CDR3 residues: CASKTPGQGYYKQYF. The CDR3 DNA follows: TGTGCCAGCAAAACTCCGGGACAGGGGTACTACAAGCAGTACTTC.

This clonotype was found once. The rearrangement joins TRBV28 to TRBJ1-1, with a tentative D call TRBD1 (5 bases). Germline-derived CDR1 and CDR2 are MDHEN and SYDVKM. Deletions cut 5 bases from V and 0 bases from J, with 16 bases between. This CDR3 has 16 residues. CDR3 nucleotides: TGTGCCAGCAGTGAACTACCATTACAGGTGAACACTGAAGCTTTCTTT. This encodes CASSELPLQVNTEAFF. Full variable domain (outside the CDR3, taken from reference TRBV28 and TRBJ1-1): DVKVTQSSRYLVKRTGEKVFLECVQDMDHENMFWYRQDPGLGLRLIYFSYDVKMKEKGDIPEGYSVSREKKERFSLILESASTNQTSMYLCASSELPLQVNTEAFFGQGTRLTVV.

This clonotype has more than one count but fewer than ten. DNA for the CDR3: TGTGCCAGCAGTGTAACTGGCAATGAGCAGTTCTTC. Translating gives CASSVTGNEQFF. The J gene is TRBJ2-1, the V gene TRBV2; D gene ambiguous. Germline V gene lookup returns CDR1 SNHLY and CDR2 FYNNEI. This CDR3 contains 12 residues. V was trimmed by 4 bases and J by 6 bases, leaving 7 bases between them.